The T cell receptor (beta chain) described here comes from a study of OX40 agonist ivuxolimab in advanced cancers. Overall study context: Cohort: around 83% men, mean age around 60, aged about 23 to 80. Findings and limits, study-wide: Expansion of clones was among the lowest in partial responders at 0.1-3.0 mg/kg. Both blood CD4+ and CD8+ T cells showed clonal growth by week 6 at 0.1 to 3.0 mg/kg.

Using immunoSEQ multiplex PCR, the repertoire was profiled, and TCRdb retains in-frame clones only, with some absent. Of 90,000 to 130,000 clones listed, less than 95% are singletons. Trimming left V 5 bases short and J 4 bases short, with 18 bases between. The CDR3 has 17 residues. Germline lookup yields CDR1 MGHRA and CDR2 YSYEKL. Comment on this clone: Its antigen is currently unknown.

The sequence was collected from an adult with an advanced solid tumor such as melanoma, head and neck, liver or kidney cancer. The chain uses TRBV4-1 and TRBJ1-6; tentative D call: TRBD1 (6 bases). Source: CD4+ or CD8+ T cells sorted from blood, taken in a trial of the OX40 agonist ivuxolimab. For the CDR3, the DNA is TGCGCCAGCAGCAAAGGACAGACAGAATCATATAATTCACCCCTCCACTTT. Its protein is CASSKGQTESYNSPLHF.